These 23 T cell receptor beta chains originate from one sample sequenced in a study of T cell changes during pregnancy in multiple sclerosis. The method was immunoSEQ multiplex PCR; TCRdb's version includes in-frame clones alone and lacks a portion of them. Of roughly 24,000 clones listed, under 90% are singletons. The specimen was CD8+ T cells from peripheral blood mononuclear cells, collected before pregnancy. The origin of the receptors is a female donor with multiple sclerosis, enrolled in a pregnancy study.

V is TRBV6-5 and J is TRBJ2-5; tentatively, D is TRBD2 (6 bases). Germline-derived CDR1 and CDR2 are MNHEY and SVGAGI. V was pared by 5 bases and J by 5 bases, with 15 bases between. The CDR3 is 14 residues long. The CDR3 loop reads CASSGTGGRETQYF. CDR3 nucleotides: TGTGCCAGCAGTGGGACTGGAGGACGGGAGACCCAGTACTTC.

This chain connects TRBV7-4 to TRBJ1-2, with 7 positions matching TRBD1. The CDR3 has 15 amino acids. Germline values: CDR1 SGHVT, CDR2 SQSDAQ. The ends lost 5 bases at V and 7 bases at J; junction bases unmatched: 13. CDR3 DNA: TGTGCCAGCAGCCACAATGACAGGGCCCTTTTTGGCTACACCTTC. Amino acids: CASSHNDRALFGYTF.

The V gene is TRBV4-2, the J gene TRBJ2-1; 10 nucleotides align to TRBD1. The ends lost 1 base at V and 9 bases at J; junction bases unmatched: 9. Germline CDR1 is LGHNA and CDR2 is YNFKEQ. The CDR3 covers 16 residues. The DNA of the CDR3 is TGTGCCAGCAGCCAAGGTTGGGACAGGGGAGGTGGTGAGCAGTTCTTC. This sequence encodes CASSQGWDRGGGEQFF.

The CDR3 region is CASSYFDRSETDTQYF. CDR3 nucleotide sequence: TGTGCCAGCAGTTACTTCGACAGGTCGGAAACAGATACGCAGTATTTT. The chain combines TRBV6-5 with TRBJ2-3, with a possible D match to TRBD1 (6 bases). This CDR3 has 16 amino acids. CDR1 and CDR2 from the germline V gene are MNHEY and SVGAGI. Trimming left V 1 base short and J 3 bases short, with 14 bases between.

The chain recombines TRBV9 with TRBJ2-1, with TRBD2 matching 14 bases. There are 15 residues in the CDR3. The J segment lost 8 bases and the V segment lost 0 bases, leaving 1 base of the junction unmatched. Germline values: CDR1 SGDLS, CDR2 YYNGEE. CDR3 amino acids: CASSVGGLAGDEQFF. The CDR3 DNA is TGTGCCAGCAGCGTAGGGGGACTAGCGGGAGATGAGCAGTTCTTC.

The chain combines TRBV7-9 with TRBJ2-1, with a weak D call TRBD2 (6 bases). Looked up from germline, CDR1 is SEHNR and CDR2 is FQNEAQ (reference sequence). There are 15 residues in the CDR3. The ends were cut back, 5 bases at V and 3 bases at J, with 14 bases in the middle. In DNA form, the CDR3 reads TGTGCCAGCAGCCCAACTAGGACTAACTACAATGAGCAGTTCTTC. It encodes CASSPTRTNYNEQFF.

The chain joins TRBV7-9 to TRBJ1-1, with 9 bases that match TRBD1. The CDR3 contains 15 residues. Per the germline V gene, CDR1 is SEHNR and CDR2 is FQNEAQ (reference sequence). V gave up 5 bases and J gave up 5 bases; unmatched junction bases: 9. The CDR3 here is CASSHETGGRTEAFF. The CDR3, as DNA: TGTGCCAGCAGCCACGAGACAGGGGGGAGAACTGAAGCTTTCTTT.

This chain's CDR3 is CASSSPLAGETDTQYF. The CDR3 DNA reads as TGTGCCAGCAGCTCACCACTAGCGGGAGAGACAGATACGCAGTATTTT. The genes are TRBV11-2 and TRBJ2-3; 11 bases fit TRBD2. There are 16 residues in the CDR3. Losses at the gene ends were 4 bases for V and 3 bases for J; bases not matched to a gene: 6. The germline gives CDR1 SGHAT, CDR2 FQNNGV.

This clone was picked up a small number of times. The V gene is TRBV7-8, the J gene TRBJ2-2; D is undetermined. The length of the CDR3 is 14 residues. V was shortened by 5 bases and J by 4 bases, with 11 bases between the two germline ends. Per germline, CDR1 SGHVS and CDR2 FQNEAQ. This CDR3 is CASSPSFVTGELFF. As DNA, the CDR3 is TGTGCCAGCAGCCCGTCGTTTGTCACCGGGGAGCTGTTTTTT.

V usage is TRBV5-1 and J usage is TRBJ2-7; D gene ambiguous. This CDR3 region has 13 residues. Germline-derived CDR1 and CDR2 are SGHRS and YFSETQ. V lost 0 bases to trimming and J lost 0 bases, with 4 bases between them. The CDR3 is CASSLGSSYEQYF. In DNA, the CDR3 is TGCGCCAGCAGCTTGGGCAGCTCCTACGAGCAGTACTTC.

V gene TRBV15 combines with J gene TRBJ1-1; 8 nucleotides align to TRBD1. V was clipped by 4 bases and J by 7 bases; unmatched bases: 5. The CDR3 covers 13 residues. From germline, CDR1 is LNHNV and CDR2 YYDKDF (reference sequence). CDR3 region: CATSNRGQVEAFF. The DNA of the CDR3 is TGTGCCACCAGCAATCGGGGACAGGTTGAAGCTTTCTTT.

CDR3 bases: TGTGCCAGCAGCTTGGTTCCAGGGCCGAATCAGCCCCAGCATTTT. Translation: CASSLVPGPNQPQHF. This chain uses TRBV5-4 with TRBJ1-5, with D maybe TRBD1 (5 bases). CDR1 is SGHNT, CDR2 YYREEE, per germline (reference sequence). The CDR3 loop spans 15 amino acids. Deletions cut 0 bases from V and 4 bases from J, with 11 bases between.

This clone was detected only once. This chain joins TRBV4-1 and TRBJ1-2; D gene uncertain. Deletions cut 4 bases from V and 4 bases from J, with 19 bases between. Germline loops: CDR1 MGHRA, CDR2 YSYEKL. The CDR3 is made up of 16 amino acids. CDR3 protein: CASSPEGSFFLYGYTF. DNA of the CDR3: TGCGCCAGCAGCCCCGAGGGCAGTTTCTTTCTCTATGGCTACACCTTC.

This clone was seen only a few times. The rearrangement links TRBV7-9 to TRBJ2-7; 8 nucleotides line up with TRBD1. The length of the CDR3 is 14 residues. V trimming: 5 bases; J trimming: 3 bases; junction bases outside the gene matches: 6. The germline V gene has CDR1 SEHNR and CDR2 FQNEAQ (reference sequence). The chain's CDR3 is CASSPRDRHYEQYF. In DNA form, the CDR3 reads TGTGCCAGCAGCCCCAGGGACAGGCACTACGAGCAGTACTTC.

The rearrangement links TRBV5-1 to TRBJ2-7; D is possibly TRBD1 (5 bases). The germline gives CDR1 SGHRS, CDR2 YFSETQ. This CDR3 contains 13 residues. V gave up 5 bases and J gave up 2 bases, with 11 bases separating them. This CDR3 is CASRSTGTYEQYF. CDR3 coding DNA: TGCGCCAGCAGATCTACAGGTACCTACGAGCAGTACTTC.

The chain combines TRBV27 with TRBJ2-1, with TRBD2 matching 8 bases. V was clipped by 2 bases and J by 5 bases; unmatched bases: 17. The CDR3 covers 19 residues. The germline V gene has CDR1 MNHEY and CDR2 SMNVEV (reference sequence). DNA of the CDR3: TGTGCCAGCAGTTTAGCCCTAGATCGCGGGAGGCTGGCAAACAATGAGCAGTTCTTC. Its protein product is CASSLALDRGRLANNEQFF.

Of note for this clone: This clone may be a read error of a much larger clone one base away. The V gene is TRBV5-4, the J gene TRBJ1-2; D is ambiguous. CDR1 and CDR2 (germline): SGHNT, YYREEE (reference sequence). The CDR3 runs 12 residues. The DNA of the CDR3 is TGTGCCAGCAGTAGCCCCCCCTTTGGCTACATCTTC. Translated, it gives CASSSPPFGYIF.

A single count supports this clone. V and J are TRBV4-2 and TRBJ2-7, with D possibly matching TRBD1 (6 bases). The CDR3 has 14 amino acids. Germline-derived CDR1 and CDR2 are LGHNA and YNFKEQ. The V and J ends lost 6 bases and 5 bases respectively, with 17 bases between them. CDR3 sequence (DNA): TGTGCCAGCAGGAACACAGGGAATCCCCACGAGCAGTACTTC. Encoded protein: CASRNTGNPHEQYF.

For this clone: At one boundary the junction diverges from the germline segment, which might be a read error. The chain carries TRBV5-4 and TRBJ1-1; 9 bases fit TRBD1. CDR3 length: 12 residues. Germline loops: CDR1 SGHNT, CDR2 YYREEE (reference sequence). In DNA, the CDR3 is TGTGCCAGCAGCCTTCCGACAGGGGGGGAGATCTTT. This translates into CASSLPTGGEIF. Full variable domain (remainder filled in from reference TRBV5-4 and TRBJ1-1): ETGVTQSPTHLIKTRGQQVTLRCSSQSGHNTVSWYQQALGQGPQFIFQYYREEENGRGNFPPRFSGLQFPNYSSELNVNALELDDSALYLCASSLPTGGEIFGQGTRLTVV.

The CDR3 is CASSLRVDRANTEAFF. The CDR3 DNA follows: TGCGCCAGCAGCTTGAGGGTGGACAGGGCGAACACTGAAGCTTTCTTT. The chain combines TRBV5-1 with TRBJ1-1; 8 bases line up with TRBD1. Germline CDR1 and CDR2: SGHRS and YFSETQ. J gave up 1 base and V 1 base, and 6 bases lay outside the gene matches. The CDR3 sequence is 16 residues long. Drawing the rest from reference TRBV5-1 and TRBJ1-1, the complete variable domain is KAGVTQTPRYLIKTRGQQVTLSCSPISGHRSVSWYQQTPGQGLQFLFEYFSETQRNKGNFPGRFSGRQFSNSRSEMNVSTLELGDSALYLCASSLRVDRANTEAFFGQGTRLTVV.

This clone is termed medium-sized. The chain links TRBV4-2 to TRBJ1-1, with D possibly TRBD1 on 5 matching bases. CDR1 is LGHNA, CDR2 YNFKEQ, per germline. CDR3 length: 15 amino acids. Trimming took off 5 bases at V and 4 bases at J, with 17 bases between the two ends. This CDR3 is CASSGPLEGITEAFF. CDR3 nucleotides: TGTGCCAGCAGCGGACCTTTGGAGGGGATCACTGAAGCTTTCTTT.

This clone has only one observation. The genes are TRBV27 and TRBJ2-7; tentatively, D is TRBD1 (5 bases). The CDR3 totals 14 residues. Deletions cut 4 bases from V and 5 bases from J, with 15 bases between. Germline V gene lookup returns CDR1 MNHEY and CDR2 SMNVEV (reference sequence). The CDR3 region has the DNA TGTGCCAGCAGTTGGGTTTCCAGGGTCCACGAGCAGTACTTC. Protein product: CASSWVSRVHEQYF.

The chain employs TRBV5-1 and TRBJ1-1; D call uncertain. The germline V gene has CDR1 SGHRS and CDR2 YFSETQ. V gave up 4 bases and J gave up 0 bases, with 19 bases separating them. The CDR3 runs to 17 residues. The CDR3 sequence is CASSHHSVGVMNTEAFF. Written as DNA, the CDR3 is TGCGCCAGCAGCCATCACTCCGTCGGAGTTATGAACACTGAAGCTTTCTTT.